Sequencing of this T cell receptor (beta chain) was carried out in a study of blood T cell repertoires in COVID-19. The overall study: Italy, Spain and the United States were the sources of the convalescent and acute COVID-19 samples. PBMCs, B-cell-depleted T cells, or T cells were the source of the cDNA or gDNA that made up the material.

With 0 bases removed from V and 4 bases from J, the gap between germline ends came to 6 bases. The CDR3 consists of 12 residues. Germline lookup yields CDR1 GTSNPN and CDR2 SVGIG (reference sequence). Original processing methods: Reference gene primer amplification gave estimated nucleated cell counts. The method was immunoSEQ multiplex PCR; TCRdb's version includes in-frame clones alone and lacks a portion of them. V and J calls and clone size are those listed in that table; D and trimming were worked out from the DNA. Of roughly 330,000 clones detected, around 82% appear once; the ten largest clones hold 1.2%.

The receptor's source is a woman in her forties or fifties with acute or convalescent COVID-19. The chain uses TRBV30 and TRBJ1-2; D is unresolved. The material sequenced was peripheral blood. The CDR3 coding sequence is TGTGCCTGGAGTGTTCCCCTCTATGGCTACACCTTC. Residues: CAWSVPLYGYTF.